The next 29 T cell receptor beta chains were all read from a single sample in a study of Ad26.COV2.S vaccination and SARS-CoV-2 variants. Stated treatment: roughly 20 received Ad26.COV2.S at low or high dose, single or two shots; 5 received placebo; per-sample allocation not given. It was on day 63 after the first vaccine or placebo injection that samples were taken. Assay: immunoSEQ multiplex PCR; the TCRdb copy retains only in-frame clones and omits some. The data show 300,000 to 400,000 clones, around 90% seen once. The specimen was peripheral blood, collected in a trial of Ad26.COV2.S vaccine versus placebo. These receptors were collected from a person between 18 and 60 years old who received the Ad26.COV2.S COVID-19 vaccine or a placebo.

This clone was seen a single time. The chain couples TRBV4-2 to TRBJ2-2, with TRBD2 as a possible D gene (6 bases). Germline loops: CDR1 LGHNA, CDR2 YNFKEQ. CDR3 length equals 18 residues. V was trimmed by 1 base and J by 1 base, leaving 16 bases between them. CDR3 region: CASSQGGLKGQNTGELFF. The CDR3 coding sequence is TGTGCCAGCAGCCAAGGGGGACTTAAGGGGCAGAACACCGGGGAGCTGTTTTTT.

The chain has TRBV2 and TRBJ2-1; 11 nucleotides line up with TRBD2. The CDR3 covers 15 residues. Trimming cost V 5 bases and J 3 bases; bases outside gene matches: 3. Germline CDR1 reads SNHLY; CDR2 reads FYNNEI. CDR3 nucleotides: TGTGCCAGCAGTCTTACTAGCGGGGGCTACAATGAGCAGTTCTTC. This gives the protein CASSLTSGGYNEQFF.

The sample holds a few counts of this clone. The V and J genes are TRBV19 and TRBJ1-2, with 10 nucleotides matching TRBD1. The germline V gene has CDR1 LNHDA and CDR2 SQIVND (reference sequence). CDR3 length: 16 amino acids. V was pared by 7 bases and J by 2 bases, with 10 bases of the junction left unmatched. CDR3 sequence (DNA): TGTGCCAGTACCCAGGGACAGGGGCGAAACAACTATGGCTACACCTTC. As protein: CASTQGQGRNNYGYTF.

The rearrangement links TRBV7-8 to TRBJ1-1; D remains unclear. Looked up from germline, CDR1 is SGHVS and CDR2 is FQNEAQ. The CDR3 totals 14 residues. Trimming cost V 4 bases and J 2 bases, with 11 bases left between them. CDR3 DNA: TGTGCCAGCAGCTCCCATCGTAGTAACACTGAAGCTTTCTTT. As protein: CASSSHRSNTEAFF.

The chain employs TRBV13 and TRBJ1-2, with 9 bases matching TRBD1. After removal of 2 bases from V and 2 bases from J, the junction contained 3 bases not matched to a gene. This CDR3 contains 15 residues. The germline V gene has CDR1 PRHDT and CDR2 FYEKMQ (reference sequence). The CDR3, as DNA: TGTGCCAGCAGCTTACCGGACAGGGGAAACTATGGCTACACCTTC. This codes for CASSLPDRGNYGYTF.

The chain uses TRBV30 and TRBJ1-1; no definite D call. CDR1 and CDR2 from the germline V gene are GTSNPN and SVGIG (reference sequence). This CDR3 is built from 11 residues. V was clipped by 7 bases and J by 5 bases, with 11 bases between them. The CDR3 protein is CASAEETEAFF. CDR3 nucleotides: TGTGCCTCCGCCGAGGAGACTGAAGCTTTCTTT.

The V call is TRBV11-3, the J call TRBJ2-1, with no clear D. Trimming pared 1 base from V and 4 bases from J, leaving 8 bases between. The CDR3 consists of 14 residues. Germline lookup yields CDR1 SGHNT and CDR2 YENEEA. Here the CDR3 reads CASSLAGGYNEQFF. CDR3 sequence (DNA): TGTGCCAGCAGCTTAGCCGGTGGGTACAATGAGCAGTTCTTC.

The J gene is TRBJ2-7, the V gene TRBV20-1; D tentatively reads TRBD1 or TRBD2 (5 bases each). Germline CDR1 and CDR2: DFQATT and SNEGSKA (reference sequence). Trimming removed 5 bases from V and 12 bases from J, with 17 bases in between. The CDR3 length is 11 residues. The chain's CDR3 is CSADAGFGAYF. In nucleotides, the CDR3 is TGCAGTGCTGACGCAGGGTTCGGGGCGTACTTC.

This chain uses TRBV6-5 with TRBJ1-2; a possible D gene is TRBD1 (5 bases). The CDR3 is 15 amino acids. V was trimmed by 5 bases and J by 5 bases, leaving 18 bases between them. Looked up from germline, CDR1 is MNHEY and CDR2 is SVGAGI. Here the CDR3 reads CASSPLRVLTYGYTF. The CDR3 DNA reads TGTGCCAGCAGTCCTCTCAGGGTCTTAACATATGGCTACACCTTC.

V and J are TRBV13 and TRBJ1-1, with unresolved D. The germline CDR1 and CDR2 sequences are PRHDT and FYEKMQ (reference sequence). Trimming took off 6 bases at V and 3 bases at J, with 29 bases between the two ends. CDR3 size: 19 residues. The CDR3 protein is CASSSPGLGGAGVDTEAFF. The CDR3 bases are TGTGCCAGCAGTTCCCCGGGTTTGGGAGGTGCGGGTGTCGACACTGAAGCTTTCTTT. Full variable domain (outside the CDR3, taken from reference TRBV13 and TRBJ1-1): AAGVIQSPRHLIKEKRETATLKCYPIPRHDTVYWYQQGPGQDPQFLISFYEKMQSDKGSIPDRFSAQQFSDYHSELNMSSLELGDSALYFCASSSPGLGGAGVDTEAFFGQGTRLTVV.

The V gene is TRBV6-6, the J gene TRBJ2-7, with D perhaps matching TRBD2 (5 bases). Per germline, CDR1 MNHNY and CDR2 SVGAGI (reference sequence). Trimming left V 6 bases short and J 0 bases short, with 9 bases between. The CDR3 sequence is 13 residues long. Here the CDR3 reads CASSTTSSYEQYF. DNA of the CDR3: TGTGCCAGCAGCACCACTAGCTCCTACGAGCAGTACTTC.

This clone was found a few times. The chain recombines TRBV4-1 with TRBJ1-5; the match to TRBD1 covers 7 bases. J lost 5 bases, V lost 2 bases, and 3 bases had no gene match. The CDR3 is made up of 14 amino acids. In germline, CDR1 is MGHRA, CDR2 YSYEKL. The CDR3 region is CASSQRQGDQPQHF. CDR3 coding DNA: TGCGCCAGCAGCCAAAGACAGGGCGATCAGCCCCAGCATTTT.

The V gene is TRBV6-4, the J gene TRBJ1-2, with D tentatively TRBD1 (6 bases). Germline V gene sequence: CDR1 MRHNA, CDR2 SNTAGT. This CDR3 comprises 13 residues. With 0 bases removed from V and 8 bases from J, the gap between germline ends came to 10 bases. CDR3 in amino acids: CASSDSDSLGYTF. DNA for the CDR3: TGTGCCAGCAGTGACTCGGACAGCCTGGGCTACACCTTC.

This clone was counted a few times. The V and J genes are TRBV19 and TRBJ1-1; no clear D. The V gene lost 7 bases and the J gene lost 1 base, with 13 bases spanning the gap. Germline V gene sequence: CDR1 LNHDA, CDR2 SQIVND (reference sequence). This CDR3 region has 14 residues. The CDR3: CASTFTVPNTEAFF. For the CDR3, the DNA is TGTGCCAGTACCTTTACAGTACCGAACACTGAAGCTTTCTTT. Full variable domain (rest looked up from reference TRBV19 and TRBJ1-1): DGGITQSPKYLFRKEGQNVTLSCEQNLNHDAMYWYRQDPGQGLRLIYYSQIVNDFQKGDIAEGYSVSREKKESFPLTVTSAQKNPTAFYLCASTFTVPNTEAFFGQGTRLTVV.

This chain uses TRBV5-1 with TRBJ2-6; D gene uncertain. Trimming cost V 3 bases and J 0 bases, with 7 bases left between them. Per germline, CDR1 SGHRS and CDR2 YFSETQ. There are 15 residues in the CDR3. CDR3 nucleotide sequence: TGCGCCAGCAGCTCTCTCCGCTCTGGGGCCAACGTCCTGACTTTC. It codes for CASSSLRSGANVLTF. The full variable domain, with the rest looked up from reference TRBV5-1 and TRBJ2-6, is KAGVTQTPRYLIKTRGQQVTLSCSPISGHRSVSWYQQTPGQGLQFLFEYFSETQRNKGNFPGRFSGRQFSNSRSEMNVSTLELGDSALYLCASSSLRSGANVLTFGAGSRLTVL.

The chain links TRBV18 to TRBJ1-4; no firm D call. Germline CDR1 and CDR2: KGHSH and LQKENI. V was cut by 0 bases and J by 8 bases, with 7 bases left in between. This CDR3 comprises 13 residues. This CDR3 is CASSPPVVEKLFF. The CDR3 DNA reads TGTGCCAGCTCACCACCGGTGGTAGAAAAACTGTTTTTT.

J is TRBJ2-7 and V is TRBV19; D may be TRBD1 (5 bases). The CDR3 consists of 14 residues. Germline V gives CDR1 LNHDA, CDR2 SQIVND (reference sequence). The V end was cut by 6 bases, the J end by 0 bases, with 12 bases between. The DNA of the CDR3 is TGTGCCAGTAGCAGACAGATGAACTCCTACGAGCAGTACTTC. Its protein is CASSRQMNSYEQYF.

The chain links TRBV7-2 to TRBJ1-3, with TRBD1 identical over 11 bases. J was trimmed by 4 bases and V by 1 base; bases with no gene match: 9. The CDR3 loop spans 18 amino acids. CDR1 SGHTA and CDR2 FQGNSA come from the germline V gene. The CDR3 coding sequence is TGTGCCAGCAGCTTAGGCCTAGGACAGGGGGCTGCCGGAAACACCATATATTTT. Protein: CASSLGLGQGAAGNTIYF.

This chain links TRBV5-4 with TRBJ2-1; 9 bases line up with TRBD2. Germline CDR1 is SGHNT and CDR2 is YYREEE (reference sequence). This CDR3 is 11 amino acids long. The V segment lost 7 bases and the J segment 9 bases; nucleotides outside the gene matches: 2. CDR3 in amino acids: CASGTSSEQFF. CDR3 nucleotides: TGTGCCAGCGGGACTAGCAGTGAGCAGTTCTTC. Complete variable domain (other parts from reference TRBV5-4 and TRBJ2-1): ETGVTQSPTHLIKTRGQQVTLRCSSQSGHNTVSWYQQALGQGPQFIFQYYREEENGRGNFPPRFSGLQFPNYSSELNVNALELDDSALYLCASGTSSEQFFGPGTRLTVL.

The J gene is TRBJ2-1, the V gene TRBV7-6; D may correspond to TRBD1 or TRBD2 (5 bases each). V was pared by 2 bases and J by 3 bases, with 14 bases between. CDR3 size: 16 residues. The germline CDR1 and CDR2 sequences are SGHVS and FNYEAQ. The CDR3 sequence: CASSLSRDLNYNEQFF. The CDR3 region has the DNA TGTGCCAGCAGCTTATCCCGGGACCTCAACTACAATGAGCAGTTCTTC.

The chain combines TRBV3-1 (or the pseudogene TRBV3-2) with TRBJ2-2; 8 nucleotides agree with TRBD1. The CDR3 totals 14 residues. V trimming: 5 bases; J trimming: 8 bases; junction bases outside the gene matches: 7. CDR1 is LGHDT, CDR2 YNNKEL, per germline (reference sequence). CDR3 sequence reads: CASSFGQGLGELFF. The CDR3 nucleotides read TGTGCCAGCAGCTTCGGACAGGGTTTAGGGGAGCTGTTTTTT.

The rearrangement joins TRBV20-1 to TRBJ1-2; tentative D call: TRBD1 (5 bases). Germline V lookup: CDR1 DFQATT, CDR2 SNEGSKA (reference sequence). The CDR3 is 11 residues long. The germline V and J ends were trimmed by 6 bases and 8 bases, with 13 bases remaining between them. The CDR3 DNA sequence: TGCAGTGCGGCCCGGGGGTTCGGCTACACCTTC. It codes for CSAARGFGYTF.

CDR3 in amino acids: CASSPGPGTHWGEQYF. The CDR3 DNA reads as TGTGCCAGCAGCCCGGGGCCCGGGACTCACTGGGGCGAGCAGTACTTC. The chain combines TRBV5-8 with TRBJ2-7, with a possible D match to TRBD2 (6 bases). Germline loops: CDR1 SGHTS, CDR2 YDEGEE. V dropped 4 bases and J dropped 6 bases, with 23 bases sitting between them. The CDR3 is 16 residues long.

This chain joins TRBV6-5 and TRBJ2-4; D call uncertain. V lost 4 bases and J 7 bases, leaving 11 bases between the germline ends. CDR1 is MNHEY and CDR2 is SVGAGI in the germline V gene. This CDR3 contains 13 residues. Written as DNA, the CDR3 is TGTGCCAGCAGTTCCACCTTGACGAACATTCAGTACTTC. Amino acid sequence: CASSSTLTNIQYF.

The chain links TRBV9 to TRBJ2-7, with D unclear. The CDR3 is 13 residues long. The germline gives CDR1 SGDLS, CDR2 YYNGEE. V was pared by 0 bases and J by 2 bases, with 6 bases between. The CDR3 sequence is CASSVDTAYEQYF. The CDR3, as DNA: TGTGCCAGCAGCGTAGATACAGCCTACGAGCAGTACTTC.

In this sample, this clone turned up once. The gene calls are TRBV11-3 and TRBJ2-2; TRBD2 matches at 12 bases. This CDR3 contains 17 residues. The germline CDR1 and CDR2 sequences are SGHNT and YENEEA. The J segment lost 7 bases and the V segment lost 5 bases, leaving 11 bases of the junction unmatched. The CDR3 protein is CASSLGLAGTNGGELFF. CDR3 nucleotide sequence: TGTGCCAGCAGCCTTGGACTAGCGGGGACCAACGGCGGGGAGCTGTTTTTT. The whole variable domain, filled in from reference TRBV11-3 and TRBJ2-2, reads EAGVVQSPRYKIIEKKQPVAFWCNPISGHNTLYWYLQNLGQGPELLIRYENEEAVDDSQLPKDRFSAERLKGVDSTLKIQPAELGDSAVYLCASSLGLAGTNGGELFFGEGSRLTVL.

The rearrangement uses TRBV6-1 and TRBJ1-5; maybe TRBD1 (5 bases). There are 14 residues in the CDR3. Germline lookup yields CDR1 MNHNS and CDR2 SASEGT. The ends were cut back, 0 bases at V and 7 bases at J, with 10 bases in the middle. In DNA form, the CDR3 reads TGTGCCAGCAGTGAAGCTGGGGGAAGACAGCCCCAGCATTTT. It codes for CASSEAGGRQPQHF.

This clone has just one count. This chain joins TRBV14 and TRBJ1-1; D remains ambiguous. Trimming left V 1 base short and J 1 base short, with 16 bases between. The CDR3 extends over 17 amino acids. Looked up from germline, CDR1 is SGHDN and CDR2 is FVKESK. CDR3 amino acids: CASSQVLSGGTNTEAFF. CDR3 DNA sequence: TGTGCCAGCAGCCAAGTTCTTAGTGGTGGAACGAACACTGAAGCTTTCTTT.

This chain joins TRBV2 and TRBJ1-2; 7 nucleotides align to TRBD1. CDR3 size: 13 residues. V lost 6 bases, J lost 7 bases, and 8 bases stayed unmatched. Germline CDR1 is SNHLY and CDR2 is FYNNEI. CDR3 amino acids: CASRVTGEGGYTF. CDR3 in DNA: TGTGCCAGCAGAGTAACAGGGGAGGGTGGCTACACCTTC.